This T cell receptor (beta chain) appears in the sequencing data of a study of T cell responses to AZD1222 COVID-19 vaccine (dated by TCRdb to the early 2020s). With regard to the full study: Because spike-specific TCR depth and breadth did not differ between the two schedules, AZD1222 recipients who got a second dose at roughly 4 weeks were pooled with those who got a second dose at roughly 12 weeks. A total of 233 trial participants underwent TCR sequencing, of whom 207 received two doses of AZD1222 and around 25 received two doses of the MenACWY control vaccine. Enrollment into the trials was organized by age into subgroups of 18-55, 56-69 and 70-plus years, and those subgroups contained roughly 140, 27 and 60 TCR-sequenced participants, respectively.

Paper-wide results and their limitations: A significant rise in spike-specific TCR breadth and depth was observed after two AZD1222 doses relative to day 0 and relative to MenACWY recipients. Vaccine-associated CD4 TCRs spanned the whole spike protein, with dominant responses in regions 160-218 and 743-854. Conclusions about previously exposed vaccinees were limited because only six AZD1222 recipients were SARS-CoV-2 seropositive at baseline. The 56-69-year group was small, and its depth increase did not reach significance, likely because of low power. No day 14 peak-response samples were available, so repertoires were characterized only after the peak T cell response. Most participants were white British and females outnumbered males, and the authors suggested that clonal diversity may have been underestimated. Reportedly, almost half of the unique spike-specific TCRs recognized epitopes lying outside the regions that are mutated in the B.1.351 and B.1.1.7 variants.

The CDR3 numbers 14 residues from cysteine through phenylalanine. Solely the CDR3 DNA is kept, with 42 bases framed from the first base. Trimming takes 5 bases from V and 2 bases from J, and the germline ends sit 12 bases apart. CDR1 is given as SGHAT and CDR2 as FQDESV, both from the germline V gene (reference sequence). The meaning of the sample's time point label: baseline before first vaccination. Samples from vaccinated people were obtained from the UK trials COV001 and COV002, which included a single-blind randomized controlled phase 2/3 trial of AZD1222 (ChAdOx1 nCoV-19) in healthy adults. For TCRbeta chain sequencing, PBMC samples were collected from trial participants at day 0 and at day 28 after the second dose. The CDR3 regions of human TCRbeta chains were analyzed by immunosequencing. The original pipeline was this. TCRs in the repertoires were compared against a reference library of SARS-CoV-2-specific TCRs that had been generated with the MIRA antigen-specificity platform. Breadth meant the fraction of unique TCRs that were SARS-CoV-2-associated, whereas depth meant the fraction of total T cells that were SARS-CoV-2-associated. Using the MIRA data, each spike-specific TCR was mapped to the spike region that the TCR reacts to and placed in a CD4 or CD8 class. Log10-transformed breadth and depth values were compared by one-way ANOVA with Sidak's multiple comparisons tests. Drawn from immuneACCESS, this table holds only the in-frame rearrangements with V and J called that TCRdb kept. Clones are partly lost; checked studies trace under half to an unresolved V gene and leave the rest unexplained. V and J calls and clone size come straight from that table; D and trimming were deduced from the DNA. The sample table contains 80,000 to 95,000 clones; only one count was recorded for around 90% of them. More than 5% of the sample is in the top ten clones.

As to this clone: Its antigen has not been determined. No qualities accompany the bases; no much larger clone lies one base away.

The chain is made from TRBV11-1 and TRBJ1-1; no D segment can be confidently identified. The receptor comes from an adult in good health. The sequences come from peripheral blood, collected on day 0 of AZD1222 vaccination. The CDR3 region reads CASSPYGINTEAFF. The base sequence is TGTGCCAGCAGCCCCTACGGAATAAACACTGAAGCTTTCTTT.